This T cell receptor (beta chain) comes out of a study of CD4 T cells in relation to SARS-CoV-2 and coronaviruses. CD4+ T cells from unexposed donors were obtained before the COVID-19 pandemic (2011-2018). CD4+ T cells were isolated from the cells after 10 days of culture. Half the medium was replaced with IL-2 medium on days 3 and 7. Produced via immunoSEQ multiplex PCR; TCRdb's table is partial and in-frame only. There are some 14,000 clones in the sample; around 80% occur only once, and around 18% lies in the top ten. As concerns this clone: Its cognate antigen is unknown.

Germline V gives CDR1 SGHRS, CDR2 YFSETQ. The CDR3 is 15 amino acids. Unmatched junction bases numbered 13, after V lost 4 bases and J lost 10 bases. Findings and caveats of the study: About 65% of donors had memory CD4+ clonotypes crossrecognizing SARS-CoV-2 and common cold coronavirus spike. Crossreactive clones expanded significantly less to SARS-CoV-2 than monoreactive clones.

V usage is TRBV5-1 and J usage is TRBJ1-5, with 8 bases that match TRBD1. This clonotype was obtained from a human donor in good health. Sequenced: CD4+ T cells from PBMCs, cultured in vitro. CDR3 nucleotide sequence: TGCGCCAGCAGCGATACAGGGGGAGTAGAGGAACCCCAGCATTTT. Translated: CASSDTGGVEEPQHF.